This section outlines one T cell receptor beta chain sequence together with its context. Germline CDR1 is SGDLS and CDR2 is YYNGEE. The ends lost 0 bases at V and 10 bases at J; junction bases unmatched: 6. The CDR3 consists of 14 residues. The sample belongs to a study of shared clonotypes between healthy human individuals. Repertoires were generated with immunoSEQ multiplex PCR, while TCRdb's copy carries only in-frame clones and drops some. The table shows 500,000 to 550,000 clones, with 95% to 96% occurring only once. This chain connects TRBV9 to TRBJ2-1; TRBD2 matches at 8 bases. The receptor's source is a woman younger than 45 in good health. Source material: naive CD4+ T cells sorted from blood. Subset defined: CD45RA+ positively selected. DNA of the CDR3: TGTGCCAGCAGCGTAGATAGCGGGATCGGGGAGCAGTTCTTC. This gives the protein CASSVDSGIGEQFF.